Shown below are 31 T cell receptor beta chains from a single sample sequenced in a study of graft-versus-host responses after intestinal transplantation. The method was immunoSEQ multiplex PCR; TCRdb's version includes in-frame clones alone and lacks a portion of them. The data show more than 65,000 clones, about 89% seen once. Their target antigens are unknown. The source was unstimulated CD4+ T cells sorted from spleen or lymph node cells, collected before intestinal transplant. These receptors all stem from a human donor who received an intestinal transplant.

The genes are TRBV7-2 and TRBJ1-5; TRBD1 aligns across 7 bases. This CDR3 has 14 amino acids. V shed 5 bases, J shed 7 bases, and the junction held 8 bases outside the gene matches. Germline V gene sequence: CDR1 SGHTA, CDR2 FQGNSA. DNA of the CDR3: TGTGCCAGCAGCCGACAGGGTTTCAACCAGCCCCAGCATTTT. Translated: CASSRQGFNQPQHF.

CDR3 sequence reads: CASSEGGLAYEQYF. As DNA, the CDR3 is TGTGCCAGCAGTGAAGGAGGACTAGCCTACGAGCAGTACTTC. The V and J genes are TRBV2 and TRBJ2-7; TRBD2 agrees at 7 bases. The germline V gene encodes CDR1 SNHLY and CDR2 FYNNEI. The length of the CDR3 is 14 residues. J gave up 2 bases and V 1 base, and 2 bases lay outside the gene matches.

This clone was recorded a few times. The chain combines TRBV9 with TRBJ1-3; 9 nucleotides line up with TRBD1. The CDR3 is 15 residues long. Germline V gives CDR1 SGDLS, CDR2 YYNGEE. Trimming removed 4 bases from V and 4 bases from J; junction bases left unmatched: 6. The CDR3 region is CASSPDRGRGNTIYF. The CDR3 nucleotides are TGTGCCAGCAGCCCCGACAGGGGGAGGGGAAACACCATATATTTT.

V and J are TRBV30 and TRBJ2-6, with D perhaps matching TRBD1 (6 bases). Germline values: CDR1 GTSNPN, CDR2 SVGIG (reference sequence). This CDR3 contains 14 residues. The V end was cut by 0 bases, the J end by 10 bases, with 13 bases between. This chain's CDR3 is CAWSVWGRGNVLTF. CDR3 bases: TGTGCCTGGAGTGTATGGGGGCGAGGTAACGTCCTGACTTTC.

The CDR3 sequence: CSVEARGGETQYF. DNA of the CDR3: TGCAGCGTTGAGGCCAGGGGTGGGGAGACCCAGTACTTC. The chain carries TRBV29-1 and TRBJ2-5, with TRBD1 as a possible D gene (6 bases). CDR1 and CDR2 from the germline V gene are SQVTM and ANQGSEA. Trimming took 3 bases from V and 5 from J, leaving 13 bases between them. The CDR3 loop spans 13 amino acids.

This clone has just one count. CDR3 in DNA: TGTGCCAGCAGCGCAAATTTTGGAGGGAGGGCCCACGAGCAGTACTTC. As protein: CASSANFGGRAHEQYF. The V gene is TRBV11-2, the J gene TRBJ2-7; TRBD2 agrees at 7 bases. V lost 5 bases, J lost 5 bases, and 15 bases stayed unmatched. Germline CDR1 and CDR2: SGHAT and FQNNGV. The CDR3 runs to 16 residues.

The chain uses TRBV29-1 and TRBJ2-5; 8 bases align to TRBD1. Germline CDR1 SQVTM, CDR2 ANQGSEA. The CDR3 has 16 amino acids. Trimming cost V 0 bases and J 4 bases; bases outside gene matches: 10. CDR3 residues: CSVEEFWTGRRETQYF. CDR3 coding DNA: TGCAGCGTTGAAGAATTTTGGACAGGGAGAAGAGAGACCCAGTACTTC.

V and J are TRBV14 and TRBJ1-6, with TRBD1 identical over 9 bases. Trimming cost V 3 bases and J 3 bases; bases outside gene matches: 3. This CDR3 is built from 16 residues. Germline values: CDR1 SGHDN, CDR2 FVKESK. For the CDR3, the DNA is TGTGCCAGCAGCCAGTGGGACAGGGTCTATAATTCACCCCTCCACTTT. It specifies CASSQWDRVYNSPLHF.

The table lists this clone with a count of one. The J gene is TRBJ1-4, the V gene TRBV6-1; weak D call: TRBD1 (6 bases). Trimming took 1 base from V and 9 from J, leaving 15 bases between them. Germline loops: CDR1 MNHNS, CDR2 SASEGT. The CDR3 has 15 amino acids. In DNA form, the CDR3 reads TGTGCCAGCAGTGAAGTTACAGGGACAACAAAAAAACTGTTTTTT. Translating it yields CASSEVTGTTKKLFF.

J is TRBJ1-1 and V is TRBV6-1; the D is unclear. Trimming cost V 0 bases and J 3 bases, with 5 bases left between them. Germline V gene data show CDR1 as MNHNS and CDR2 as SASEGT. The CDR3 runs to 13 residues. Written as DNA, the CDR3 is TGTGCCAGCAGTGAAGCAGGAGACACTGAAGCTTTCTTT. It translates to CASSEAGDTEAFF.

The chain links TRBV28 to TRBJ2-1; 9 bases line up with TRBD2. CDR3 length equals 18 residues. J was trimmed by 9 bases and V by 10 bases; bases with no gene match: 25. Germline lookup yields CDR1 MDHEN and CDR2 SYDVKM. For the CDR3, the DNA is TGTGCCACCTTAAGCGCTAGCGGGGCTTCTCGGGCTATCGGTGAGCAGTTCTTC. It specifies CATLSASGASRAIGEQFF.

This clone has more than one count but fewer than ten. The CDR3 spells CASSPLSDTQYF. In DNA form, the CDR3 reads TGTGCCAGCAGCCCCCTGTCAGATACGCAGTATTTT. This chain joins TRBV5-8 and TRBJ2-3; D is ambiguous. CDR3 length: 12 amino acids. Trimming removed 4 bases from V and 4 bases from J, with 7 bases in between. Looked up from germline, CDR1 is SGHTS and CDR2 is YDEGEE.

The V and J genes are TRBV2 and TRBJ2-7; TRBD1 might be the D (7 bases). CDR1 is SNHLY, CDR2 FYNNEI, per germline. The CDR3 runs 15 residues. The ends were cut back, 7 bases at V and 2 bases at J, with 18 bases in the middle. The CDR3, as DNA: TGTGCCAGCATTAGGACAGGAGGGGTCCCCTACGAGCAGTACTTC. Protein: CASIRTGGVPYEQYF.

The V and J genes are TRBV7-9 and TRBJ2-2, with D unclear. V was pared by 1 base and J by 2 bases, with 11 bases between. Germline CDR1 SEHNR, CDR2 FQNEAQ (reference sequence). The CDR3 is 16 amino acids. CDR3 DNA sequence: TGTGCCAGCAGCTTAGGGATTGGCGGTAACACCGGGGAGCTGTTTTTT. Translated, it gives CASSLGIGGNTGELFF.

This clone is a singleton in its sample. The V call is TRBV7-9, the J call TRBJ1-5, with D uncertain. Per germline, CDR1 SEHNR and CDR2 FQNEAQ (reference sequence). V shed 5 bases and J shed 5 bases, with 10 bases lying between them. The CDR3 length is 13 residues. The CDR3, as DNA: TGTGCCAGCAGCCTAGGGAGAGATCAGCCCCAGCATTTT. Its translation is CASSLGRDQPQHF.

The V gene is TRBV27, the J gene TRBJ2-1, with 8 bases that match TRBD1. The V and J ends lost 8 bases and 6 bases, in that order; junction bases with no gene match: 6. Germline CDR1 and CDR2: MNHEY and SMNVEV (reference sequence). The CDR3 contains 13 residues. CDR3 in DNA: TGTGCCAGCCGACAGGGGTGGGTCAATGAGCAGTTCTTC. Translated: CASRQGWVNEQFF.

The gene calls are TRBV2 and TRBJ1-2; 10 nucleotides match TRBD1. V shed 4 bases, J shed 8 bases, and the junction held 16 bases outside the gene matches. This CDR3 has 17 amino acids. Per the germline V gene, CDR1 is SNHLY and CDR2 is FYNNEI. The CDR3 spells CASSVLGTGADIGGYTF. As DNA, the CDR3 is TGTGCCAGCAGTGTCCTCGGGACAGGGGCAGATATTGGCGGCTACACCTTC.

J is TRBJ2-2 and V is TRBV18; D may be TRBD2 (5 bases). The CDR3 length is 15 residues. The V gene's germline CDR1 is KGHSH and CDR2 LQKENI. Trimming stripped 8 bases from V and 3 bases from J, with 16 bases between. CDR3: CASGLGLAYTGELFF. The CDR3 coding sequence is TGTGCCAGCGGGCTCGGACTCGCTTACACCGGGGAGCTGTTTTTT.

The chain has TRBV6-1 and TRBJ2-7; 12 bases fit TRBD2. With V trimmed by 7 bases and J by 4 bases, 8 bases remained unmatched. Germline V gives CDR1 MNHNS, CDR2 SASEGT. CDR3 length: 15 amino acids. The CDR3 reads CASKEGLAGIYEQYF. The CDR3 nucleotides are TGTGCCAGCAAGGAAGGACTAGCGGGAATTTACGAGCAGTACTTC.

The gene calls are TRBV5-1 and TRBJ1-4; D is unclear. The V end was cut by 9 bases, the J end by 3 bases, with 9 bases between. Germline loops: CDR1 SGHRS, CDR2 YFSETQ. This CDR3 region has 12 residues. The chain's CDR3 is CATTAPNEKLFF. The CDR3 bases are TGCGCCACCACAGCCCCTAATGAAAAACTGTTTTTT.

The chain recombines TRBV18 with TRBJ2-7, with TRBD2 identical over 10 bases. The CDR3 consists of 16 residues. V lost 3 bases, J lost 4 bases, and 9 bases stayed unmatched. Germline CDR1 is KGHSH and CDR2 is LQKENI. CDR3 in DNA: TGTGCCAGCTCACCTGGCCCTAGCGGGAGTTTTTACGAGCAGTACTTC. Translation: CASSPGPSGSFYEQYF.

The chain is built from TRBV5-1 and TRBJ2-1; 7 nucleotides line up with TRBD2. From germline, CDR1 is SGHRS and CDR2 YFSETQ. J was trimmed by 0 bases and V by 4 bases; bases with no gene match: 7. This CDR3 region has 16 residues. For the CDR3, the DNA is TGCGCCAGCAGCCCTACTAGCGCTACCTCCTACAATGAGCAGTTCTTC. Its protein is CASSPTSATSYNEQFF.

The rearrangement links TRBV5-6 to TRBJ1-1; weak D call: TRBD1 (5 bases). V was trimmed by 0 bases and J by 10 bases, leaving 10 bases between them. Germline values: CDR1 SGHDT, CDR2 YYEEEE. The CDR3 runs to 12 residues. The CDR3, as DNA: TGTGCCAGCAGCTTGGATCAGGGAATAGCTTTCTTT. It is translated as CASSLDQGIAFF.

V gene TRBV6-6 combines with J gene TRBJ2-5; 7 bases are a match to TRBD1. Germline CDR1 MNHNY, CDR2 SVGAGI (reference sequence). CDR3 size: 14 residues. V was clipped by 7 bases and J by 1 base; unmatched bases: 6. The CDR3, as DNA: TGTGCCAGCATCGAAGGGGGCCCCCAAGAGACCCAGTACTTC. Residues: CASIEGGPQETQYF.

This chain connects TRBV5-6 to TRBJ1-2, with 9 bases matching TRBD1. CDR1 is SGHDT, CDR2 YYEEEE, per germline. V lost 5 bases, J lost 4 bases, and 6 bases stayed unmatched. The CDR3 covers 14 residues. The CDR3 coding sequence is TGTGCCAGCAGGTCACAGGGGGCCCCCTATGGCTACACCTTC. Translation gives CASRSQGAPYGYTF.

This clone is a singleton in its sample. The chain couples TRBV14 to TRBJ1-6; 10 bases fit TRBD1. Germline-derived CDR1 and CDR2 are SGHDN and FVKESK. Trimming cost V 6 bases and J 9 bases; bases outside gene matches: 8. The CDR3 is 15 amino acids. CDR3 amino acids: CASRETGTGVSPLHF. CDR3 nucleotide sequence: TGTGCCAGCAGGGAGACCGGGACAGGGGTTTCACCCCTCCACTTT.

V is TRBV19 and J is TRBJ2-5; TRBD2 aligns across 10 bases. Germline values: CDR1 LNHDA, CDR2 SQIVND (reference sequence). This CDR3 region has 15 residues. Trimming removed 3 bases from V and 6 bases from J; junction bases left unmatched: 7. Here the CDR3 DNA reads TGTGCCAGTAGTATTTCCAGCGGGGGGGCACAGACCCAGTACTTC. This translates into CASSISSGGAQTQYF.

The rearrangement joins TRBV19 to TRBJ2-7; no firm D call. Between the trimmed V and J ends, which lost 3 bases and 0 bases, there was a span of 27 bases. Per the germline V gene, CDR1 is LNHDA and CDR2 is SQIVND (reference sequence). CDR3 length: 20 residues. In DNA form, the CDR3 reads TGTGCCAGTAGTATTCCTTCTTCGCTGGCCAGAGGTTCGAGCTCCTACGAGCAGTACTTC. Translated, it gives CASSIPSSLARGSSSYEQYF. The full variable domain, its missing parts supplied by reference TRBV19 and TRBJ2-7, is DGGITQSPKYLFRKEGQNVTLSCEQNLNHDAMYWYRQDPGQGLRLIYYSQIVNDFQKGDIAEGYSVSREKKESFPLTVTSAQKNPTAFYLCASSIPSSLARGSSSYEQYFGPGTRLTVT.

The genes are TRBV20-1 and TRBJ2-1; tentative D call: TRBD2 (6 bases). Germline V gene data show CDR1 as DFQATT and CDR2 as SNEGSKA (reference sequence). CDR3 length: 11 residues. Trimming cost V 5 bases and J 7 bases, with 9 bases left between them. The DNA for the CDR3 is TGCAGTGCTGTCCGGGGGAATGAGCAGTTCTTC. This translates into CSAVRGNEQFF.

The chain uses TRBV7-9 and TRBJ1-2; 8 bases line up with TRBD1. V shed 5 bases, J shed 0 bases, and the junction held 5 bases outside the gene matches. The CDR3 totals 15 residues. The germline gives CDR1 SEHNR, CDR2 FQNEAQ (reference sequence). The CDR3 here is CASSGGQAANYGYTF. The CDR3 DNA follows: TGTGCCAGCAGCGGGGGACAGGCAGCTAACTATGGCTACACCTTC.

This clone was observed a single time. CDR3 residues: CASSRDRVTEAFF. The CDR3 region has the DNA TGTGCCAGCAGCCGGGACAGGGTCACTGAAGCTTTCTTT. The chain links TRBV5-6 to TRBJ1-1; 9 nucleotides line up with TRBD1. Per the germline V gene, CDR1 is SGHDT and CDR2 is YYEEEE. CDR3 size: 13 residues. J was trimmed by 4 bases and V by 4 bases; bases with no gene match: 2.